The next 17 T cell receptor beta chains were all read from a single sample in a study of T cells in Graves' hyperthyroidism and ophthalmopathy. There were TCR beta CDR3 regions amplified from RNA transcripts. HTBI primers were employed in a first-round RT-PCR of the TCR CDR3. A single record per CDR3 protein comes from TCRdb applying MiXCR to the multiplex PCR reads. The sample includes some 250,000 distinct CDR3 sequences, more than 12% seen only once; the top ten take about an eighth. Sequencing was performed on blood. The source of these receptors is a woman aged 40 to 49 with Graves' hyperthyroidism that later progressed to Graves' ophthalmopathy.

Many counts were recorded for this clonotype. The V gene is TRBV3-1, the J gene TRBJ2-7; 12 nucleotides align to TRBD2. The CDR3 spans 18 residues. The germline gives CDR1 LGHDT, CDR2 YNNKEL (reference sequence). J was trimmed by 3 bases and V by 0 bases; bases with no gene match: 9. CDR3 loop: CASSQDATSGSRSYEQYF. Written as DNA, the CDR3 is TGTGCCAGCAGCCAAGATGCGACTAGCGGGAGTCGCAGCTACGAGCAGTACTTC.

CDR3 amino acids: CSAEGRLNEKLFF. CDR3 nucleotide sequence: TGCAGTGCCGAGGGACGGCTTAATGAAAAACTGTTTTTT. This sequence joins TRBV20-1 and TRBJ1-4, with D tentatively TRBD1 (5 bases). Germline loops: CDR1 DFQATT, CDR2 SNEGSKA (reference sequence). CDR3 length: 13 residues. V lost 6 bases and J lost 4, with 12 bases in between.

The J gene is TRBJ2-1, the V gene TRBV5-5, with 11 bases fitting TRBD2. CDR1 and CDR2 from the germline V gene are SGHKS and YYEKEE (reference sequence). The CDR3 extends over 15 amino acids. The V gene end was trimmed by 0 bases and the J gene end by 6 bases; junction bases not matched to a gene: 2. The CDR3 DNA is TGTGCCAGCAGCTTGGGACTAGCGGGAAGCAATGAGCAGTTCTTC. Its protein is CASSLGLAGSNEQFF.

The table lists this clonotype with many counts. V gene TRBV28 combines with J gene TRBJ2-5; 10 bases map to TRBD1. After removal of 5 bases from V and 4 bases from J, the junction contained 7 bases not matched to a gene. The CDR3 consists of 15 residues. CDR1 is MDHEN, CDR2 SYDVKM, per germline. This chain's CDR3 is CASSPTGGGGETQYF. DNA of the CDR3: TGTGCCAGCAGTCCGACAGGGGGCGGGGGAGAGACCCAGTACTTC.

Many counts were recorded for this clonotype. CDR3 sequence: CASSRTGDQNTEAFF. DNA of the CDR3: TGTGCCAGCAGCCGGACAGGGGACCAAAACACTGAAGCTTTCTTT. The J gene is TRBJ1-1, the V gene TRBV2; 9 bases agree with TRBD1. The germline V gene encodes CDR1 SNHLY and CDR2 FYNNEI. The CDR3 runs 15 residues. After removal of 6 bases from V and 2 bases from J, the junction contained 7 bases not matched to a gene.

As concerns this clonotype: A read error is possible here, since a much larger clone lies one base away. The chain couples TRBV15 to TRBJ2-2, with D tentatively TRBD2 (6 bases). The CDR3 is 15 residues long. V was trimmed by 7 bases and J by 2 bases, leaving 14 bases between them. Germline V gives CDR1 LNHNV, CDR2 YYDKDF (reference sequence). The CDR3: CATTGRLENTGELFF. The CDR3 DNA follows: TGTGCCACCACCGGAAGACTAGAAAACACCGGGGAGCTGTTTTTT.

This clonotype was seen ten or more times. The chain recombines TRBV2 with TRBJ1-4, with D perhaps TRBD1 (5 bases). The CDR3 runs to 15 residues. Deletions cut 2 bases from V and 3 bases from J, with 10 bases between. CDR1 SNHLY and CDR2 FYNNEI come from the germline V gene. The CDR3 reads CASSEQGLANEKLFF. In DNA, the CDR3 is TGTGCCAGCAGTGAACAGGGCCTAGCTAATGAAAAACTGTTTTTT.

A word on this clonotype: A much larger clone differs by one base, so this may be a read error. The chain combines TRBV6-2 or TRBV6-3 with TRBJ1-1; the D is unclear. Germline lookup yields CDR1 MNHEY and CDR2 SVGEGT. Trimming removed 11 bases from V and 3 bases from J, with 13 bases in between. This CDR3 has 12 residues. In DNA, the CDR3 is TGTGCCGGCACCTTCGGGTACACTGAAGCTTTCTTT. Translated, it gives CAGTFGYTEAFF.

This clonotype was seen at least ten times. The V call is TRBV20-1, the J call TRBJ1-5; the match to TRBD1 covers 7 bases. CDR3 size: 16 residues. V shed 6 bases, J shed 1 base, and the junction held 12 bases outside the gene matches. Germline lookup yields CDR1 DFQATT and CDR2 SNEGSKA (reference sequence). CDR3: CSATPQGLGSNQPQHF. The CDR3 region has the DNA TGCAGTGCGACCCCACAGGGGCTGGGGAGCAATCAGCCCCAGCATTTT.

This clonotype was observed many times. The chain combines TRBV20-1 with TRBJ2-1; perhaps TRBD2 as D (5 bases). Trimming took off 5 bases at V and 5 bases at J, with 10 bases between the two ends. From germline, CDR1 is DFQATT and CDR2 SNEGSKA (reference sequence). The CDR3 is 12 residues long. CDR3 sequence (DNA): TGCAGTGCTGTCGGGGTACACAATGAGCAGTTCTTC. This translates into CSAVGVHNEQFF.

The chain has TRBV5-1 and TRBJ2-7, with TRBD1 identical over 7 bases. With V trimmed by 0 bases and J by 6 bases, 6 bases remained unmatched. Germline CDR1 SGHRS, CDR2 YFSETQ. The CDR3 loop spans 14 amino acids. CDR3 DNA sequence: TGCGCCAGCAGCTTGGGAGGGGGCAAGGTCGAGCAGTACTTC. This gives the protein CASSLGGGKVEQYF.

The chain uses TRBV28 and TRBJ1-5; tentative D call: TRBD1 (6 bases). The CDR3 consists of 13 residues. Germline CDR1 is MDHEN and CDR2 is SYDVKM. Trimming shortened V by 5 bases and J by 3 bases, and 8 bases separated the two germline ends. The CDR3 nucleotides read TGTGCCAGCAGTGACAGGTACAATCAGCCCCAGCATTTT. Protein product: CASSDRYNQPQHF.

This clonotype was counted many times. The CDR3 loop reads CASSTQGVDTQYF. The CDR3 nucleotides read TGTGCCAGCAGTACACAGGGGGTAGATACGCAGTATTTT. The rearrangement links TRBV2 to TRBJ2-3, with 8 positions matching TRBD1. The CDR3 spans 13 residues. The trim removed 5 bases at V and 5 bases at J, leaving 3 bases unmatched. CDR1 and CDR2 (germline): SNHLY, FYNNEI.

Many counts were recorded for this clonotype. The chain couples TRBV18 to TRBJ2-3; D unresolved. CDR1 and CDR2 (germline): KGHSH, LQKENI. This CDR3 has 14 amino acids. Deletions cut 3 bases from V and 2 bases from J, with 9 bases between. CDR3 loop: CASSPTVNTDTQYF. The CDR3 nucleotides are TGTGCCAGCTCACCTACGGTTAACACAGATACGCAGTATTTT. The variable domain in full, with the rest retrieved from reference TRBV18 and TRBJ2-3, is NAGVMQNPRHLVRRRGQEARLRCSPMKGHSHVYWYRQLPEEGLKFMVYLQKENIIDESGMPKERFSAEFPKEGPSILRIQQVVRGDSAAYFCASSPTVNTDTQYFGPGTRLTVL.

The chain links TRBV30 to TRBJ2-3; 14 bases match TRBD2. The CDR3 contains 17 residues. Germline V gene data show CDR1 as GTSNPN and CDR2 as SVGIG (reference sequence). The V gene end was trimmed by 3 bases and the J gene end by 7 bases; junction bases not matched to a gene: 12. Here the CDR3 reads CAWSLARTSGGYHTQYF. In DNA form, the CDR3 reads TGTGCCTGGAGCCTAGCTCGGACTAGCGGGGGGTATCATACGCAGTATTTT.

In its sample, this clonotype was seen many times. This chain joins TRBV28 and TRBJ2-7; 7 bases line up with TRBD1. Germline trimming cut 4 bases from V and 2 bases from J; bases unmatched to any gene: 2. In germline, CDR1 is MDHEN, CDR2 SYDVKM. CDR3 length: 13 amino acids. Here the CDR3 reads CASSWGQTYEQYF. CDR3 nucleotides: TGTGCCAGCAGTTGGGGACAGACCTACGAGCAGTACTTC.

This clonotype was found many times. CDR3 in DNA: TGTGCCAGCAGCCCCCCAACCCTGGGAACCAGGAGCTACGAGCAGTACTTC. Its translation is CASSPPTLGTRSYEQYF. This chain links TRBV11-2 with TRBJ2-7; D unclear. V was pared by 5 bases and J by 3 bases, with 23 bases between. CDR1 and CDR2 from the germline V gene are SGHAT and FQNNGV. The length of the CDR3 is 17 residues.